This T cell receptor beta chain was observed in a study of cytomegalovirus exposure and HLA in healthy donors. Across the whole study: Of fewer than 450 genotyped donors, about 80% clustered with self-reported Caucasian donors. General observations from the study: Reportedly, TCR beta sequences accurately predicted HLA-A and HLA-B alleles in most subjects.

The primer mix had 60 Vbeta and 13 Jbeta primers. Profiled with immunoSEQ multiplex PCR; TCRdb holds only in-frame clones, not every one. The table shows 90,000 or so clones, with 82% occurring only once. Comments on this clone: Its antigen is not identified.

The ends were cut back, 4 bases at V and 4 bases at J, with 22 bases in the middle. The CDR3 has 17 residues. Germline assignment: CDR1 MDHEN and CDR2 SYDVKM. This receptor was taken from a man between 45 and 60 years old in good health and CMV-seronegative. V and J are TRBV28 and TRBJ1-2; D might be TRBD1 (5 bases). Sequenced: PBMCs. The CDR3: CASSSNTLRQGTYGYTF. The CDR3 coding sequence is TGTGCCAGCAGTTCAAATACCCTCCGGCAGGGCACCTATGGCTACACCTTC.